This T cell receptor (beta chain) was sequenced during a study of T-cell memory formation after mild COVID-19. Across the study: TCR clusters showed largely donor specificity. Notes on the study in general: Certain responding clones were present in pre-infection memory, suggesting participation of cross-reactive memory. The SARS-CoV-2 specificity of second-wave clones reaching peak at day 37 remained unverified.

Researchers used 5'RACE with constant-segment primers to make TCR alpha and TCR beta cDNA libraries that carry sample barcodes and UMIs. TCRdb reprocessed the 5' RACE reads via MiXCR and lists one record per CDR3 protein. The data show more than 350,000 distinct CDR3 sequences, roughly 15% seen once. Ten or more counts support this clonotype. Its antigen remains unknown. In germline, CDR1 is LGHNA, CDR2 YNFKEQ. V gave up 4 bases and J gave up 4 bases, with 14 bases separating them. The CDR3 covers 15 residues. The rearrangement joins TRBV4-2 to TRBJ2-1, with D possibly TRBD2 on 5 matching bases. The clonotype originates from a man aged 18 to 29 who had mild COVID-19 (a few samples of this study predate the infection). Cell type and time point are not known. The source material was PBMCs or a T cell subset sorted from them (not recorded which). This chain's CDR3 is CASSPSQERYNEQFF. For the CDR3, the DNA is TGTGCCAGCAGCCCTAGTCAGGAGCGGTACAATGAGCAGTTCTTC.